The rows below give T cell receptor beta chains drawn from one sample of a study of T cell clusters in autoimmune cytopenias. TCRdb reprocessed the multiplex PCR reads; each CDR3 protein has one entry and no DNA is given. The sample includes some 4,400 distinct CDR3 sequences. Sequencing was performed on peripheral blood. All receptors come from a human donor with an autoimmune cytopenia or autoimmune hepatitis (not recorded which). CDR3s include the opening cysteine and the closing phenylalanine or tryptophan. Each record gives: clone size, J gene, V gene, CDR3 protein. Clone size is not always given. Where it is, it says once, few, many or a class for expanded clones.

>NA|TRBJ2-7|TRBV27
CASSSTGGGWYEQYF
>NA|TRBJ2-7|TRBV6-2/TRBV6-3
CASSPGGQGYEQYF
>NA|TRBJ1-2|TRBV5-3
CARSNRTKRNYGYTF
>medium-sized|TRBJ2-2|TRBV27
CASSTNGVGSSGRANTGELFF
>medium-sized|TRBJ2-3|TRBV19
CASSILGLAGATDTQYF
>NA|TRBJ1-6|TRBV6-5
CASSLRQAASPLHF
>NA|TRBJ1-3|TRBV14
CASSPLGASGNTIYF
>large|TRBJ2-1|TRBV29-1
CSVLGLAGAPYNEQFF
>medium-sized|TRBJ2-5|TRBV12-3/TRBV12-4
CASSLPRDLTGWAQYF
>medium-sized|TRBJ2-3|TRBV5-6
CASSLEGGTDTQYF
>medium-sized|TRBJ2-5|TRBV5-4
CASSLRDGQETQYF
>medium-sized|TRBJ2-1|TRBV19
CASKGLAGAYNEQFF
>medium-sized|TRBJ2-7|TRBV5-6
CASSLRRAALVVEQYF
>large|TRBJ2-3|TRBV11-1
CASSPTSGGHLADTQYF
>medium-sized|TRBJ1-4|TRBV11-2
CASSPDRVTNEKLFF
>medium-sized|TRBJ2-2|TRBV30
CAWRLARNTGELFF
>NA|TRBJ1-4|TRBV11-1
CASSPDSRGHEKLFF
>medium-sized|TRBJ1-1|TRBV29-1
CSVEEYPEAFF
>medium-sized|TRBJ2-3|TRBV12-3/TRBV12-4
CASGQGMGTDTQYF
>NA|TRBJ1-3|TRBV12-3/TRBV12-4
CASPDRGNTIYF